The clone carrying this T cell receptor (beta chain) was picked up a small number of times. Its target is unknown. This sample was taken from a study of T cell responses to AZD1222 COVID-19 vaccine. Background on the study: Samples with a second dose at about 4 or about 12 weeks were pooled together. Findings and caveats of the study: Repertoire samples came only from after the peak T cell response. White British donors predominated, females outnumbered males, and clonal diversity was possibly underestimated.

Trimming pared 6 bases from V and 9 bases from J, leaving 15 bases between. This CDR3 is 13 amino acids long. Germline values: CDR1 SNHLY, CDR2 FYNNEI. Assay: immunoSEQ multiplex PCR; the TCRdb copy retains only in-frame clones and omits some. The table shows 60,000 to 100,000 clones, with around 90% occurring only once. This sample comprised peripheral blood, obtained on day 0 of AZD1222 vaccination. The genes are TRBV2 and TRBJ1-5; no clear D. This TCR was recovered from an adult in good health. The CDR3 nucleotides read TGTGCCAGCAGCGAGAAGGTCCCGGGGCCCCAGCATTTT. Its protein product is CASSEKVPGPQHF.